This T cell receptor (beta chain) was found in a study of vaccination effects on CD4 cells after COVID-19 (dated by TCRdb to 2022 to 2024). The study in broad terms: Across the study, the median time from the second dose to post-vaccine sampling was 72 days (range 14 to 241). In both COVID-19 convalescent patients and infection-naive vaccine recipients, the study compared SARS-CoV-2 spike-specific CD4+ TCR repertoires from before mRNA vaccination with those from after it. Altogether, nine to ten COVID-19 convalescent patients and 4 SARS-CoV-2-naive healthy vaccine recipients made up the full study. Cultures from other donors in the study were sequenced with the Oncomine TCR Beta short-read assay on an Illumina iSeq 100.

What the authors observed across the whole study: At late post-vaccination timepoints, both infection-induced and vaccine-induced clones showed marked clonal contraction, consistent with waning T cell responses. The study was limited by a small number of convalescent patients, and early post-infection timepoints were lacking. Among healthy vaccine recipients, nearly all vaccine-induced clones were SARS-CoV-2 mono-reactive, and only 1 of 255 was cross-reactive with common cold coronaviruses.

Its CDR3 holds 15 amino acids, cysteine through phenylalanine. Of the read, only the CDR3 DNA is kept; its 45 bases are in frame from base 1. Taken from the germline V gene, the CDR1 and CDR2 loops are MNHEY and SVGEGT. V ends up 6 bases short and J 4 bases short, with an unmatched junction base count of 8. Of note for this clone: Its antigen remains undetermined. Per-base quality was not reported, and no clone a single base away is much larger than it.

Library creation used the immunoSEQ multiplex PCR assay. TCR beta CDR3 sequencing was performed on DNA from the cultured, isolated CD4+ T cells. The authors' pipeline ran thus. The analysis removed non-productive TCR sequences, trimmed reads to the CDR3 region, and retained only CDR3s that were 7 or more amino acids long. Antigen-specific clonotypes were identified using the MANAFEST web app by comparison of expansion in peptide wells against reference cultures. For clones to be considered positive, expansion at FDR<0.05 versus reference and all other wells, an odds ratio above 5, and a frequency above 0.1% in two replicate wells were required. Clonotypes significantly expanded in SARS-CoV-2 spike wells and in at least one common cold coronavirus spike condition were defined as cross-reactive. CDR3 similarity was assessed by Levenshtein distance using the stringdist R package, and unrooted trees were constructed with ape in R 3.6.1. The source is immuneACCESS, and TCRdb retained only in-frame sequences with V and J called. Part of the clones is not carried over; for the studies checked, unresolved V genes explain less than half of this, and the remainder is unexplained. V, J and clone size were drawn from that table, and D and trimming were deduced from the DNA. This sample has nearly 30,000 clones in its table, and 74% of those were observed once. 15% to 20% of the sample comes from the top ten.

To identify antigen-specific CD4+ T cell clonotypes by their expansion, the ViraFEST assay first stimulated PBMC with viral peptide pools and then applied TCR sequencing. After approximately 11 days of culture, CD4+ T cells were isolated with the EasySep CD4+ T cell isolation kit. Each participant received two doses of an mRNA SARS-CoV-2 vaccine, either BNT162b2 or mRNA-1273. The absence of prior SARS-CoV-2 infection in healthy vaccine recipients was confirmed by negative nucleocapsid antibodies before and after vaccination. Some 2.2 million PBMC per well were cultured in IMDM with around 5% human AB serum, roughly 11 IU/ml IL-2 and gentamicin, plus 10 ug/ml peptides. On days 3 and 7, half of the culture medium was replaced with fresh IL-2-containing medium. Unless otherwise noted, each peptide stimulation condition was cultured in triplicate wells. Using Ficoll-Paque Plus gradient centrifugation, PBMC were separated from whole blood and then either used fresh or cryopreserved at -140C. The overlapping peptide pools covered the spike proteins of SARS-CoV-2 and of the common cold coronaviruses HCoV-NL63, HCoV-OC43 and HCoV-229E. Genomic DNA was extracted from cultured CD4+ T cells with the QIAamp micro DNA kit.

This receptor chain uses TRBV6-2 or TRBV6-3 and TRBJ2-1, and TRBD2 aligns with 8 junction nucleotides. The TCR sequence derives from a human donor who received a COVID-19 vaccine. The sequences come from CD4+ T cells from PBMCs cultured with HCoV-OC43 spike peptides, collected after COVID-19 vaccination. Reading the label with the study, this specimen's cell subset or site is: HCoV-OC43 spike overlapping peptide pool stimulation. For the CDR3, the sequence is CASSLLAGGYNEQFF. The DNA sequence reads TGTGCCAGCAGCCTCCTAGCGGGTGGTTACAATGAGCAGTTCTTC.